Sequencing of this T cell receptor (beta chain) was carried out in a study of Ad26.COV2.S vaccination and SARS-CoV-2 variants. Across the whole study: The authors gave Ad26.COV2.S intramuscularly, either once or twice 56 days apart. Study-level findings and limits: People given the vaccine had a wider spike-specific TCR breadth than placebo recipients did. Measurement of non-spike TCR breadth gave similar results in vaccine and placebo recipients.

The treatment: roughly 19 received Ad26.COV2.S at low or high dose, single or two shots; about five received placebo; per-sample allocation not given. Sampling was performed 63 days after the first vaccine or placebo injection. Immunization relied on an Ad26 vector, which expressed Wuhan-strain SARS-CoV-2 spike. Sequenced by immunoSEQ multiplex PCR; TCRdb stores in-frame clones only, minus some. The top ten clones hold about 2.4% of a sample with over 400,000 clones, approximately 89% of them seen once. This clone was observed a handful of times. Antigen specificity is unknown. The V gene lost 3 bases and the J gene lost 3 bases, with 8 bases spanning the gap. CDR3 size: 13 residues.

This receptor was identified in a person between 18 and 65 years old who received the Ad26.COV2.S COVID-19 vaccine or a placebo. This sequence joins TRBV12-3 or TRBV12-4 and TRBJ1-2; D remains unclear. This specimen consisted of peripheral blood, obtained in a trial of Ad26.COV2.S vaccine versus placebo. CDR3 nucleotide sequence: TGTGCCAGCAGTTTTATGGCAGACTATGGCTACACCTTC. Its translation is CASSFMADYGYTF.